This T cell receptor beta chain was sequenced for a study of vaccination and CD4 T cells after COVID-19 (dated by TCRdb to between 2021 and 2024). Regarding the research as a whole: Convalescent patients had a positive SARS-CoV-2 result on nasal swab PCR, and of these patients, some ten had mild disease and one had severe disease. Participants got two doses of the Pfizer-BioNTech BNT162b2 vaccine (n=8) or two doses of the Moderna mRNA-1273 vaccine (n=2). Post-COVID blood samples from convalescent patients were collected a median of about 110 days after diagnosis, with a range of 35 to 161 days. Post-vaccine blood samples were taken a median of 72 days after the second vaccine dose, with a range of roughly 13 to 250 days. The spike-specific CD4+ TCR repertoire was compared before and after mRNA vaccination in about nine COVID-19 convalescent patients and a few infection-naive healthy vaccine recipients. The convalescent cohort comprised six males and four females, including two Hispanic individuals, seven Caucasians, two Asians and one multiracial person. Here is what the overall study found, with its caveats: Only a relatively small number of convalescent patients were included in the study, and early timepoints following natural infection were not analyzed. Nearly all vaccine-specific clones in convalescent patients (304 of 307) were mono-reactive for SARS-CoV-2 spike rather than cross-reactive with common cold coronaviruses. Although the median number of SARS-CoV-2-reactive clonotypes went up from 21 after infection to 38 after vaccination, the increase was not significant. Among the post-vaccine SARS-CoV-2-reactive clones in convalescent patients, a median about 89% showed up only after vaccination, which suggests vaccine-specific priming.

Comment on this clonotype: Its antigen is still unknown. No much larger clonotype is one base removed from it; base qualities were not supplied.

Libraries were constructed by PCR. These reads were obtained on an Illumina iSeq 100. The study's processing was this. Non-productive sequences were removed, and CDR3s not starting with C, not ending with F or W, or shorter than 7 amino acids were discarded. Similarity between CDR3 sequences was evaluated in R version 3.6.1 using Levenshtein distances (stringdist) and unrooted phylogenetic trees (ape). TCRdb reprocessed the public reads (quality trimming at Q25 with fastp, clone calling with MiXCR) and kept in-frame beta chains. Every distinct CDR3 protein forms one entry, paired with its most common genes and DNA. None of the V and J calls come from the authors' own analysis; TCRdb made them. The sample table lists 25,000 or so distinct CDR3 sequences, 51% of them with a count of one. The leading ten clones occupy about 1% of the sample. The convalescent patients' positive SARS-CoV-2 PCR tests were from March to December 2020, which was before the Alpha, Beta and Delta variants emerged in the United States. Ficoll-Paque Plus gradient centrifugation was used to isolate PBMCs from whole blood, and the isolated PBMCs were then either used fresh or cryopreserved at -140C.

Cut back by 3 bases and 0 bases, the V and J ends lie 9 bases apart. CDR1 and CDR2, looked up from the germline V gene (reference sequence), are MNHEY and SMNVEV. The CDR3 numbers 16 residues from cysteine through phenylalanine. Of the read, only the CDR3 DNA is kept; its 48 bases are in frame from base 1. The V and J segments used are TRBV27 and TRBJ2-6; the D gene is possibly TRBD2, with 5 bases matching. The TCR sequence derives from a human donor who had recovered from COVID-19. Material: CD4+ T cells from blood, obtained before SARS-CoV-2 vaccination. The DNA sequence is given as TGTGCCAGCAGTTTGGGCGGGCGCTCTGGGGCCAACGTCCTGACTTTC. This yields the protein CASSLGGRSGANVLTF.